This T cell receptor beta chain comes out of a study of T cell responses to AZD1222 COVID-19 vaccine. Broader study findings: At baseline, just a handful of AZD1222 recipients tested seropositive. It was only after the peak T cell response that any repertoires were sampled.

This clone was recorded once. Its target is unknown. CDR1 and CDR2 (germline): SNHLY, FYNNEI. The CDR3 covers 12 residues. V was clipped by 6 bases and J by 13 bases, with 13 bases between them. Method: immunoSEQ multiplex PCR; TCRdb's copy keeps in-frame clones and lacks some. The table lists some 140,000 clones, over 85% of them singletons. The chain links TRBV2 to TRBJ1-6; D is unresolved. The specimen comprised peripheral blood, sampled on day 0 of AZD1222 vaccination. This sequence was found in an adult in good health. The CDR3 nucleotides read TGTGCCAGCAGAAGAGAGACATCGCCCCTCCACTTT. Encoded protein: CASRRETSPLHF.